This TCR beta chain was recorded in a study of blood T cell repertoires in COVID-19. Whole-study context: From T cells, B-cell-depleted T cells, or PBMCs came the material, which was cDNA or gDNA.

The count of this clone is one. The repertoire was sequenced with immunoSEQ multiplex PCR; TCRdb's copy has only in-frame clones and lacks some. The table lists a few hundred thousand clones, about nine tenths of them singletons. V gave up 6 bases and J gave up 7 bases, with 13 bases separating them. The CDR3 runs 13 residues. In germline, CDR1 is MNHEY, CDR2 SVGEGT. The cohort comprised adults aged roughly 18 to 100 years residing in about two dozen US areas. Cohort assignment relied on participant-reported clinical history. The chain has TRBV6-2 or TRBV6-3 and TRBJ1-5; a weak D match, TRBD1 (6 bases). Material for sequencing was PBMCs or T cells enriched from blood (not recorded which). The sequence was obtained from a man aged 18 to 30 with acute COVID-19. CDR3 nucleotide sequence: TGTGCCAGCAGCTCGGACAGAAGACAGCCCCAGCATTTT. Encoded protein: CASSSDRRQPQHF.